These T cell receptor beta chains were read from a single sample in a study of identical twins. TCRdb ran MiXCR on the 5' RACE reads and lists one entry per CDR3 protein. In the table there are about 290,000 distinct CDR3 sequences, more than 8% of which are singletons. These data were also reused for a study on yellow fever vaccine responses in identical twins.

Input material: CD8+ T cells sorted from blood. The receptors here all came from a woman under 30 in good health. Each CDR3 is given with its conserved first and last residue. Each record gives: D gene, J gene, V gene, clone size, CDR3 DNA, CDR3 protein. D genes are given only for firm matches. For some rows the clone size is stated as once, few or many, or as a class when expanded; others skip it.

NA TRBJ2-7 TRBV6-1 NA TGTGCCAGCAGTATTTCCAGAGACTGGCGCGAGCAGTACTTC CASSISRDWREQYF
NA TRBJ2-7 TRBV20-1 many TGCAGTGCTAGGGGCCGAGGGGGGGATTACTACGAGCAGTACTTC CSARGRGGDYYEQYF
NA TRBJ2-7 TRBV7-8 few TGTGCCAGCGTCGGTGGGTGGATCTCCTACGAGCAGTACTTC CASVGGWISYEQYF
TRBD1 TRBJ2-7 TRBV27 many TGTGCCAGCAGAGGACAGGGGAACTACGAGCAGTACTTC CASRGQGNYEQYF
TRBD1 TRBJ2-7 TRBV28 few TGTGCCAGCAGTCCACAGACAGGGGGTGGTCACTACGAGCAGTACTTC CASSPQTGGGHYEQYF
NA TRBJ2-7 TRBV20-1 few TGCAGTGCTAGAGATCCGGGCAGGTCCTACGAGCAGTACTTC CSARDPGRSYEQYF
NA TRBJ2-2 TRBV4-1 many TGCGCCAGCAGCCAAGGCAGGGGCGCCGGGGAGCTGTTTTTT CASSQGRGAGELFF
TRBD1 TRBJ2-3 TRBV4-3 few TGCGCCAGCAGCCAAGACAGGGGGCTAGCGCGCACAGATACGCAGTATTTT CASSQDRGLARTDTQYF
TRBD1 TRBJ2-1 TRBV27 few TGTGCCAGCACGACGGGACAGGGGGCCTTACCACCGGCCAACAATGAGCAGTTCTTC CASTTGQGALPPANNEQFF
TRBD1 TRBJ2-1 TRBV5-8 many TGTGCCAGCAGCCCCGGGACAGGGGGTTTGTATGAGCAGTTCTTC CASSPGTGGLYEQFF
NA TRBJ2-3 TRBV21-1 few TGTGCCAGCAGCATGGGCCGCCAGGAGACAGATACGCAGTATTTT CASSMGRQETDTQYF
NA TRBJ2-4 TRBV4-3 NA TGCGCCAGCAGCCAAGTTATACAGACGCTAGCCAAAAACATTCAGTACTTC CASSQVIQTLAKNIQYF
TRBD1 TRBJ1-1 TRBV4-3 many TGCGCCAGCAGCCAAGATTGGCAGGGGGGCACTGAAGCTTTCTTT CASSQDWQGGTEAFF
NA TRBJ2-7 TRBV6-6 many TGTGCCAGCAGTTACGAGGGGTTCGACGAGCAGTACTTC CASSYEGFDEQYF
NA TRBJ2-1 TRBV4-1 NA TGCGCCAGCAGACAGACCGGGACGGACTACAATGAGCAGTTCTTC CASRQTGTDYNEQFF